The 7 T cell receptor beta chains below were found in one sample sequenced in a study of blood T cell repertoires in COVID-19. Here immunoSEQ multiplex PCR was the method, and the copy in TCRdb shows in-frame clones only, minus some. The sample includes tens of thousands of clones, more than 75% seen only once; the top ten take around 1.9%. Input material: peripheral blood. These receptor sequences come from a woman aged 60 to 75 with acute or convalescent COVID-19.

The rearrangement joins TRBV10-3 to TRBJ1-6, with 7 bases matching TRBD1. The J segment lost 7 bases and the V segment lost 3 bases, leaving 6 bases of the junction unmatched. The germline gives CDR1 ENHRY, CDR2 SYGVKD. The CDR3 contains 15 residues. CDR3 sequence (DNA): TGTGCCATCAGTGACGGCGGGACAGCGAATTCACCCCTCCACTTT. Amino acids: CAISDGGTANSPLHF.

V is TRBV7-9 and J is TRBJ1-2; 8 positions match TRBD1. The length of the CDR3 is 14 residues. V was pared by 5 bases and J by 6 bases, with 8 bases of the junction left unmatched. Per germline, CDR1 SEHNR and CDR2 FQNEAQ (reference sequence). The CDR3 DNA sequence: TGTGCCAGCAGCAATCGACAGGGGAGGGATGGCTACACCTTC. This gives the protein CASSNRQGRDGYTF.

V and J are TRBV2 and TRBJ2-3; unclear D gene. The CDR3 extends over 13 amino acids. Trimming removed 6 bases at V and 3 bases at J, with 10 bases between. The germline CDR1 and CDR2 sequences are SNHLY and FYNNEI. The CDR3 DNA reads TGTGCCAGCAGCAAGAAACTAACAGATACGCAGTATTTT. It yields the protein CASSKKLTDTQYF.

This chain joins TRBV20-1 and TRBJ2-7; D is perhaps TRBD1 (5 bases). CDR3 size: 14 residues. Between the trimmed V and J ends, which lost 3 bases and 6 bases, there was a span of 18 bases. CDR1 is DFQATT, CDR2 SNEGSKA, per germline (reference sequence). In DNA form, the CDR3 reads TGCAGTGCTAGTCAGGGCAGGGTGTATGGCGAGCAGTACTTC. Protein sequence: CSASQGRVYGEQYF.

The J gene is TRBJ2-7, the V gene TRBV10-3, with 8 bases fitting TRBD2. The CDR3 runs 12 residues. Germline lookup yields CDR1 ENHRY and CDR2 SYGVKD. The ends lost 11 bases at V and 5 bases at J; junction bases unmatched: 8. The CDR3 nucleotides are TGTGCCGTTGCCGGGGGGGCGAACGAGCAGTACTTC. Amino acids: CAVAGGANEQYF.

In nucleotides, the CDR3 is TGTGCCAGCATGCCCACACGGGCTGGAAACACCATATATTTT. This sequence encodes CASMPTRAGNTIYF. This chain links TRBV2 with TRBJ1-3; D gene uncertain. This CDR3 is built from 14 residues. Germline CDR1 is SNHLY and CDR2 is FYNNEI. With 7 bases removed from V and 2 bases from J, the gap between germline ends came to 12 bases.

The chain joins TRBV5-6 to TRBJ1-2; D remains ambiguous. CDR3 length: 12 amino acids. Trimming pared 1 base from V and 4 bases from J, leaving 5 bases between. Germline values: CDR1 SGHDT, CDR2 YYEEEE. The CDR3, as DNA: TGTGCCAGCAGCTTGTTGAGCTATGGCTACACCTTC. This encodes CASSLLSYGYTF. The whole variable domain, filled in from reference TRBV5-6 and TRBJ1-2, reads DAGVTQSPTHLIKTRGQQVTLRCSPKSGHDTVSWYQQALGQGPQFIFQYYEEEERQRGNFPDRFSGHQFPNYSSELNVNALLLGDSALYLCASSLLSYGYTFGSGTRLTVV.